This is a list of T cell receptor beta chains from one sample in a study of T cells after yellow fever vaccination. TCRdb re-derived calls from the 5' RACE reads in MiXCR, one entry per CDR3 protein. Here the sample spans about 350,000 distinct CDR3 sequences, around a tenth being singletons. This specimen consisted of PBMCs, obtained on the day of the first yellow fever vaccination. The receptors derive from a man between 18 and 29 years old who received the YFV17D yellow fever vaccine. Both conserved end residues are part of each CDR3.

V: TRBV5-1; CDR3: CASRQVGDAYEQYF
V: TRBV7-7; CDR3: CASSVDRGTEAFF
V: TRBV7-9; CDR3: CASSSGAGRNIQYF
V: TRBV20-1; CDR3: CSAWDYLTQYF
V: TRBV7-2; CDR3: CASSSRHQETQYF
V: TRBV7-3; CDR3: CASSLIGLAGVSNTGELFF
V: TRBV7-2; CDR3: CASSLGLAGEGELFF
V: TRBV4-1; CDR3: CASSQGWDGLVTGELFF
V: TRBV5-1; CDR3: CASSLTGVGSPLHF
V: TRBV7-2; CDR3: CASSLTRQNEKLFF
V: TRBV7-8; CDR3: CASSSRGSIHNEQFF
V: TRBV2; CDR3: CASTEDSLNTEAFF
V: TRBV21-1; CDR3: CASSNWLGPAGDTQYF
V: TRBV11-2; CDR3: CASNIGAGNTGELFF
V: TRBV7-9; CDR3: CASSLRQLYQETQYF
V: TRBV12-3/TRBV12-4; CDR3: CASSSGTAKYGYTF
V: TRBV7-3; CDR3: CASSWASGGAETQYF
V: TRBV5-1; CDR3: CASSLAWTKNTEAFF
V: TRBV27; CDR3: CASSFNTGPYNEQFF
V: TRBV10-2; CDR3: CASSAGGGQRPILQETQYF
V: TRBV12-3/TRBV12-4; CDR3: CASSDRTYNSPLHF
V: TRBV4-2; CDR3: CASSPHVVLERGTQYF
V: TRBV20-1; CDR3: CSARDFRAGDQETQYF
V: TRBV7-9; CDR3: CASSFGRSEAFF
V: TRBV6-1; CDR3: CASRRTSGHGTQYF
V: TRBV4-3; CDR3: CASSQEMGGGGIYNEQFF
V: TRBV27; CDR3: CASSLSTGSLPDTQYF
V: TRBV15; CDR3: CATSRDHGVGNTIYF
V: TRBV5-5; CDR3: CASSADLSEQFF
V: TRBV6-5; CDR3: CASSYTMTGTEAFF
V: TRBV4-3; CDR3: CASGDTGTGNTDTQYF